The 6 T cell receptor beta chains below were found in one sample sequenced in a study of blood T cell repertoires in COVID-19. The repertoire was sequenced with immunoSEQ multiplex PCR; TCRdb's copy has only in-frame clones and lacks some. The table has roughly 380,000 clones, roughly 90% seen once. Sequenced sample: peripheral blood. The receptors were sampled from a woman in her forties with COVID-19, enrolled during active disease.

The chain uses TRBV4-3 and TRBJ1-4; D perhaps matches TRBD1 (6 bases). The CDR3 runs 15 residues. V was cut by 4 bases and J by 7 bases, with 16 bases left in between. Germline V gene lookup returns CDR1 LGHNA and CDR2 YSLEER. The CDR3 reads CASSRDRPSGEKLFF. CDR3 nucleotide sequence: TGCGCCAGCAGCCGCGACAGGCCCTCGGGTGAAAAACTGTTTTTT.

This clone was seen a few times. The rearrangement links TRBV9 to TRBJ2-7; TRBD2 agrees at 10 bases. With 0 bases clipped from V and 4 bases from J, the junction kept 4 bases outside the gene matches. Germline CDR1 SGDLS, CDR2 YYNGEE. This CDR3 is 15 amino acids long. The CDR3 sequence is CASSVGASGSYEQYF. The CDR3 nucleotides read TGTGCCAGCAGCGTAGGGGCTAGCGGGAGTTACGAGCAGTACTTC.

The gene calls are TRBV7-2 and TRBJ1-3, with a tentative D call TRBD1 (6 bases). The CDR3 length is 12 residues. Germline V CDR1 and CDR2: SGHTA, FQGNSA. The V end was cut by 5 bases, the J end by 8 bases, with 10 bases between. CDR3 coding DNA: TGTGCCAGCAGCGTAAACAGGGACACCATATATTTT. As protein: CASSVNRDTIYF.

As for this clone: The limits of the CDR3 on the DNA are not certain, so only TCRdb's listed CDR3 is given. The chain combines TRBV4-1 with TRBJ2-7; the tabulated D call, TRBD1, remains unverified against the DNA. Germline V gene data show CDR1 as MGHRA and CDR2 as YSYEKL. The CDR3 is 14 residues long, ends included. The CDR3 here is CASTSVAGDYEQYF.

V gene TRBV9 combines with J gene TRBJ1-2; the D gene is possibly TRBD1 (6 bases). This CDR3 has 15 amino acids. In germline, CDR1 is SGDLS, CDR2 YYNGEE. Between the trimmed V and J ends, which lost 2 bases and 3 bases, there was a span of 14 bases. The DNA for the CDR3 is TGTGCCAGCAGCGTCCCTGGGGGCGGGCACTATGGCTACACCTTC. Protein sequence: CASSVPGGGHYGYTF.

Turning to this clone: The junction departs from the called germline gene at one end, perhaps through a read error. J is TRBJ2-7 and V is TRBV5-6; D perhaps matches TRBD1 (6 bases). The CDR3 runs 13 residues. Germline CDR1 SGHDT, CDR2 YYEEEE. CDR3: CASSLGEIQGRHF. The CDR3 DNA is TGTGCCAGCAGCTTGGGGGAGATCCAGGGGAGACACTTC.